This TCR beta chain was recorded in a study of blood T cell repertoires in COVID-19. Looking at the study overall: Samples taken during acute and convalescent COVID-19 were collected in the United States, Italy and Spain. T cells, B-cell-depleted T cells, or PBMCs provided the cDNA or gDNA that served as material.

Original analysis: The assay estimated nucleated cells by amplifying reference gene primers. Libraries were prepared by immunoSEQ multiplex PCR; TCRdb keeps only in-frame clonotypes and omits some of them. For V, J and clone size, that table is used; D and trimming come from the DNA. The profile shows more than 95,000 clones, more than 70% of them singletons. CDR3 length: 16 residues. With 1 base clipped from V and 10 bases from J, the junction kept 9 bases outside the gene matches. Per the germline V gene, CDR1 is SGHAT and CDR2 is FQNNGV. Sequencing was carried out using peripheral blood. This TCR came from a human donor in a cohort sampled during active COVID-19. This chain joins TRBV11-2 and TRBJ2-1; 11 bases fit TRBD2. The CDR3 reads CASSLVVAGGRQEQFF. The CDR3 DNA reads as TGTGCCAGCAGCTTAGTAGTAGCGGGGGGGAGGCAGGAGCAGTTCTTC.